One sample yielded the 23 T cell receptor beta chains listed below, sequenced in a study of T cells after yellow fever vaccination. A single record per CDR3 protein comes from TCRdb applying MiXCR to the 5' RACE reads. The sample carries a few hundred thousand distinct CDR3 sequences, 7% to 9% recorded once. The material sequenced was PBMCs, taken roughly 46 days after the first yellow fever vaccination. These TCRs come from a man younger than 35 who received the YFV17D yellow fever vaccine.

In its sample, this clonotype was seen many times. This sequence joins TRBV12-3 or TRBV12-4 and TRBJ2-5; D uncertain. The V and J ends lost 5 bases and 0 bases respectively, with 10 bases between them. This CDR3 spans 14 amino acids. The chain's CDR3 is CASSTIPNQETQYF. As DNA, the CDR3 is TGTGCCAGCAGTACCATCCCCAACCAAGAGACCCAGTACTTC.

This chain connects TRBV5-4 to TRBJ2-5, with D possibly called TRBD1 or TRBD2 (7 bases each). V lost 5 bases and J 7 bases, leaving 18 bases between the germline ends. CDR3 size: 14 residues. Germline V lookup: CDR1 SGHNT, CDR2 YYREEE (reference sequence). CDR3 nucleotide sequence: TGTGCCAGCAGAGACAGGGAGGGAGAGGTGACCCAGTACTTC. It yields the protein CASRDREGEVTQYF.

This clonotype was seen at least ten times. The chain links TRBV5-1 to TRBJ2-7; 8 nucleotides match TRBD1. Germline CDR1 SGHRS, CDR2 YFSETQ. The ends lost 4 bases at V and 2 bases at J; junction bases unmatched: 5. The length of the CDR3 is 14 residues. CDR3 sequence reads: CASSTGQVTYEQYF. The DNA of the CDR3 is TGCGCCAGCAGCACGGGACAGGTTACCTACGAGCAGTACTTC.

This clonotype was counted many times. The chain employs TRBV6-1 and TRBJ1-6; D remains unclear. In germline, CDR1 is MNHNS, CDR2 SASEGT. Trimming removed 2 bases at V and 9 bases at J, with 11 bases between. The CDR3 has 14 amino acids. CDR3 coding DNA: TGTGCCAGCAGTGAAAACCAGAAGGGTTCACCCCTCCACTTT. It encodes CASSENQKGSPLHF.

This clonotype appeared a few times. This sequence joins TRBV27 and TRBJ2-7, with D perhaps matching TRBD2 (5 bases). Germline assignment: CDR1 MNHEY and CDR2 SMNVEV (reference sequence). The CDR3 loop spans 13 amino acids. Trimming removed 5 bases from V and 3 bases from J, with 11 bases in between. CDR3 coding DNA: TGTGCCAGCAGTCCCGGACTCGGCTACGAGCAGTACGTC. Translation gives CASSPGLGYEQYV.

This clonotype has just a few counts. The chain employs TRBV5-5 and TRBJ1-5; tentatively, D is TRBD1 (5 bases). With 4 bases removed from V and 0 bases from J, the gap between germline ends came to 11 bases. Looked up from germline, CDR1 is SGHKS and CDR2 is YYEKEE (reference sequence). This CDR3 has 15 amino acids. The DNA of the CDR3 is TGTGCCAGCAGCCAGGACATCCTTAGCAATCAGCCCCAGCATTTT. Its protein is CASSQDILSNQPQHF. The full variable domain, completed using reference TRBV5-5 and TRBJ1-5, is DAGVTQSPTHLIKTRGQQVTLRCSPISGHKSVSWYQQVLGQGPQFIFQYYEKEERGRGNFPDRFSARQFPNYSSELNVNALLLGDSALYLCASSQDILSNQPQHFGDGTRLSIL.

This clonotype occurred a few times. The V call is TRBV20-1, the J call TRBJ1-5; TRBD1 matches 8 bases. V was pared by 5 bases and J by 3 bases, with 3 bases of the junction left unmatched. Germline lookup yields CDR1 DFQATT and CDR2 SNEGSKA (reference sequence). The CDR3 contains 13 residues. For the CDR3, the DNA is TGCAGTGCTTGGACAGGGAACAATCAGCCCCAGCATTTT. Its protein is CSAWTGNNQPQHF.

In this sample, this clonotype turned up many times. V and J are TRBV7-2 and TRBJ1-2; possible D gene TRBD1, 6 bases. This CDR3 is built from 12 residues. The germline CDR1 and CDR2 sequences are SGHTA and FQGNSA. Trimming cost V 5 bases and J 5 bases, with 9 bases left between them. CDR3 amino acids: CASSTGQYGYTF. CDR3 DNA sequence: TGTGCCAGCAGCACTGGACAGTATGGCTACACCTTC.

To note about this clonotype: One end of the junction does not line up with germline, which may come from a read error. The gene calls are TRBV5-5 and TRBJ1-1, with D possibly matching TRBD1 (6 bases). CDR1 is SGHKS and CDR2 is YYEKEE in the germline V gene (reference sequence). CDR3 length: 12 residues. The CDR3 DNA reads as TGTGTCAGCAGCTTGCAGGGGCTGGGGGCTTTCTTT. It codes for CVSSLQGLGAFF.

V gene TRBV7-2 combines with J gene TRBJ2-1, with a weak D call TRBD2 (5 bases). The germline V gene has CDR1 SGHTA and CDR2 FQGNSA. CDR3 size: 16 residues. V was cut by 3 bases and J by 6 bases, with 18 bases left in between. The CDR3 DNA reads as TGTGCCAGCAGCTTGGAGCTAACCCGGGGAGCCAATGAGCAGTTCTTC. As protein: CASSLELTRGANEQFF.

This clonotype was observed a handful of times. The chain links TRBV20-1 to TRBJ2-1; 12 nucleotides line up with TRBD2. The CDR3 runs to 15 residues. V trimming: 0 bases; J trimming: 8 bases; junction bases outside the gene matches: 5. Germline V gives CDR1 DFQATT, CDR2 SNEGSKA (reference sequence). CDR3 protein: CSARDARLAGDEQFF. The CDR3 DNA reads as TGCAGTGCTAGAGATGCGCGACTAGCGGGGGATGAGCAGTTCTTC.

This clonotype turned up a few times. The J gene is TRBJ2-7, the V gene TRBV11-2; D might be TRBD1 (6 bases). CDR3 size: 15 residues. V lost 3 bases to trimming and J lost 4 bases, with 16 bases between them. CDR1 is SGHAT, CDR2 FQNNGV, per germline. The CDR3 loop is CASSFYTGRTYEQYF. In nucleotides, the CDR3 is TGTGCCAGCAGCTTCTACACAGGGAGAACTTACGAGCAGTACTTC.

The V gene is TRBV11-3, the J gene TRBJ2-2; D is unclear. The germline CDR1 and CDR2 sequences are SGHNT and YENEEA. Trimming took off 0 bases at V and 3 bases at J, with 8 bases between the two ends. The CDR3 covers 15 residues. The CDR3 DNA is TGTGCCAGCAGCTTAGATCCAACATACACCGGGGAGCTGTTTTTT. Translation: CASSLDPTYTGELFF.

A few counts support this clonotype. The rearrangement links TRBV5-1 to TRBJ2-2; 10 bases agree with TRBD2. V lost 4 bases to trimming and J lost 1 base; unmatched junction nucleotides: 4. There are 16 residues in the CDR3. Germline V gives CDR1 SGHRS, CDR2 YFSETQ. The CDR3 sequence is CASSILAGENTGELFF. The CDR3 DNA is TGCGCCAGCAGCATCCTAGCGGGGGAGAACACCGGGGAGCTGTTTTTT.

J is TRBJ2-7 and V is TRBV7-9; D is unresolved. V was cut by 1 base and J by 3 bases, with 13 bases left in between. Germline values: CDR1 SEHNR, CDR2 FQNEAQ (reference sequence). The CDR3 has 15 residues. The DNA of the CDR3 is TGTGCCAGCAGCTTAGGGACCCAGGTCTACTACGAGCAGTACTTC. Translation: CASSLGTQVYYEQYF.

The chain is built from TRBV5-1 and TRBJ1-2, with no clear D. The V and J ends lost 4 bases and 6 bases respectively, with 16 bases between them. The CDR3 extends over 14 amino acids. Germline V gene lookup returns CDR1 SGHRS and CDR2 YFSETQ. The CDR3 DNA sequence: TGCGCCAGCAGCCTCGACTGGGCAGGTGATGGCTACACCTTC. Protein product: CASSLDWAGDGYTF.

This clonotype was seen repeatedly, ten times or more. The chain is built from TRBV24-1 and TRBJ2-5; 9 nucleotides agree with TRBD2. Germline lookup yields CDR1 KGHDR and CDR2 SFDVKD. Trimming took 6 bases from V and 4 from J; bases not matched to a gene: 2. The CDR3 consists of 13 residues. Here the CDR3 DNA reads TGTGCCACCAGTCCTAGCGGGGTAGAGACCCAGTACTTC. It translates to CATSPSGVETQYF.

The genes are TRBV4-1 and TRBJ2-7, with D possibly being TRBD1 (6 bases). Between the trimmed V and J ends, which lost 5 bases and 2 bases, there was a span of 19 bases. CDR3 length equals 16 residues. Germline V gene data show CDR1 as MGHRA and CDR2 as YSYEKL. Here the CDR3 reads CASSFRLQTGTYEQYV. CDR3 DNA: TGCGCCAGCAGCTTCCGATTACAGACAGGAACCTACGAGCAGTACGTC.

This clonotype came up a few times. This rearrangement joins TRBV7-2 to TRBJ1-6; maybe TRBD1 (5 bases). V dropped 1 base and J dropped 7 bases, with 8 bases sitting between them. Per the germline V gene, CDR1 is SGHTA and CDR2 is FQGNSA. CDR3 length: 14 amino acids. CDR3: CASSLGGRNSPLHF. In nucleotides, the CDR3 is TGTGCCAGCAGCTTAGGGGGGAGGAATTCACCCCTCCACTTT.

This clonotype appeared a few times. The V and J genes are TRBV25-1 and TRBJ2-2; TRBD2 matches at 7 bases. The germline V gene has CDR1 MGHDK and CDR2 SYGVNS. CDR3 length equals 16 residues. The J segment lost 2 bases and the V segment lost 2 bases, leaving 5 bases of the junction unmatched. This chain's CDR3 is CASSEGEGRNTGELFF. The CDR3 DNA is TGTGCCAGCAGTGAAGGGGAGGGCCGAAACACCGGGGAGCTGTTTTTT.

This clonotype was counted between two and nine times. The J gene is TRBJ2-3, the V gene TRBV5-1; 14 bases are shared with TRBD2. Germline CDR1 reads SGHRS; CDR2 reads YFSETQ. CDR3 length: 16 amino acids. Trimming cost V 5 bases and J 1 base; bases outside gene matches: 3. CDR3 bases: TGCGCCAGCAGTGGGGGACTAGCGGGGGGCACAGATACGCAGTATTTT. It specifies CASSGGLAGGTDTQYF. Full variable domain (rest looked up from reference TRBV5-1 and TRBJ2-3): KAGVTQTPRYLIKTRGQQVTLSCSPISGHRSVSWYQQTPGQGLQFLFEYFSETQRNKGNFPGRFSGRQFSNSRSEMNVSTLELGDSALYLCASSGGLAGGTDTQYFGPGTRLTVL.

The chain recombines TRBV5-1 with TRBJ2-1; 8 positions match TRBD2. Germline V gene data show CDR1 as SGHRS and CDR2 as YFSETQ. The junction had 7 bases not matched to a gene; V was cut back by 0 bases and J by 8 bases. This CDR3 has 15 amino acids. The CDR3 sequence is CASSLGSGGDDEQFF. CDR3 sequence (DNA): TGCGCCAGCAGCTTGGGATCGGGGGGGGACGATGAGCAGTTCTTC.

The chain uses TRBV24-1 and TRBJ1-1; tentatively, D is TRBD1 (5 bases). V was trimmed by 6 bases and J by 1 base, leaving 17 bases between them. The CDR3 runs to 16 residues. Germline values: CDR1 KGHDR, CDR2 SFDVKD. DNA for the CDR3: TGTGCCACCAGTACGATTTTGACAGATCGGAACACTGAAGCTTTCTTT. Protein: CATSTILTDRNTEAFF.